This T cell receptor (beta chain) was recovered during a study of T-cell memory formation after mild COVID-19. A single record per CDR3 protein comes from TCRdb applying MiXCR to the 5' RACE reads. Altogether roughly 100,000 distinct CDR3 sequences are present, around 12% being singletons, with the ten largest covering under 30%. The table lists this clonotype with a few counts. The CDR3 totals 16 residues. Germline assignment: CDR1 SSHAT and CDR2 FNYEAQ (reference sequence). With V trimmed by 2 bases and J by 5 bases, 6 bases remained unmatched. This chain joins TRBV7-7 and TRBJ2-3; 11 bases line up with TRBD2. The sequenced material came from PBMCs or a T cell subset sorted from them (not recorded which). The sequence was collected from an adult woman who had mild COVID-19 (a few samples of this study predate the infection). Cell type and time point are not known. Here the CDR3 reads CASSLLAGGGEDTQYF. The CDR3 DNA reads TGTGCCAGCAGCTTACTAGCGGGGGGCGGGGAAGATACGCAGTATTTT.